This TCR beta chain was identified in a study of early T cells in non-severe SARS-CoV-2 infection. MiXCR was run by TCRdb on the 5' RACE reads, yielding one entry per CDR3 protein. This table has under 20,000 distinct CDR3 sequences, 4.5% to 6% appearing once. The CDR3 covers 13 residues. Per germline, CDR1 SNHLY and CDR2 FYNNEI. V lost 5 bases, J lost 5 bases, and 12 bases lay in between. This clonotype was picked up a small number of times. The chain employs TRBV2 and TRBJ1-2; D is unresolved. This specimen was whole blood, taken at baseline. This clonotype was sampled from an adult who was a healthcare worker with PCR-confirmed SARS-CoV-2 infection or an uninfected control (not recorded which). The CDR3 DNA reads as TGTGCCAGCAGTTTTATCGGGGAATATGGCTACACCTTC. This gives the protein CASSFIGEYGYTF.